This T cell receptor beta chain was captured by sequencing in a study of vaccination effects on CD4 cells after COVID-19. CDR3 length: 14 amino acids. Germline lookup yields CDR1 KGHDR and CDR2 SFDVKD. V was trimmed by 4 bases and J by 1 base, leaving 6 bases between them. In regard to this clone: Its matching antigen is unknown.

TCRdb's table, derived via immunoSEQ multiplex PCR, lists solely in-frame clones and lacks some. The sample lists more than 60,000 clones, 70% to 75% occurring once. Pools of viral peptides were used by the ViraFEST assay to expand antigen-specific CD4+ T cells ahead of sequencing. Following 10 days of culture, CD4+ T cells were isolated. Participants were vaccinated with two doses of either the BNT162b2 or mRNA-1273 vaccine. Supplemented with about 10 IU/ml IL-2 and roughly 10 ug/ml peptides, roughly 2 million PBMC per well were kept in culture. The TCR was taken from a human donor who received a COVID-19 vaccine. This chain joins TRBV24-1 and TRBJ2-2; no definite D call. The sequences come from CD4+ T cells from PBMCs cultured with HCoV-229E spike peptides, collected after COVID-19 vaccination. The CDR3 DNA is TGTGCCACCAGTGACCCCCTGAACACCGGGGAGCTGTTTTTT. Translated: CATSDPLNTGELFF.